One and the same sample provided the 13 T cell receptor beta chains below, sequenced in a study of vaccination and CD4 T cells after COVID-19. For these TCRs, the target antigens are not known. An Oncomine TCR Beta short-read assay was used to sequence the DNA from cultured CD4+ T cells. Using its own MiXCR run on the PCR reads, TCRdb lists one record per CDR3 protein. The table shows about 12,000 distinct CDR3 sequences, with roughly 73% occurring only once. Treatment denoted: approximately 9-day PBMC culture with coronavirus spike peptide pools or control peptides (ViraFEST assay). Material for sequencing was CD4+ T cells from blood, cultured in vitro. The receptors stem from a human donor who had recovered from COVID-19.

By sample fraction, this clonotype is large (0.1 to 1%). The chain recombines TRBV7-8 with TRBJ2-2; D unresolved. The germline CDR1 and CDR2 sequences are SGHVS and FQNEAQ. Trimming shortened V by 4 bases and J by 1 base, and 4 bases separated the two germline ends. There are 13 residues in the CDR3. Written as DNA, the CDR3 is TGTGCCAGCAGCTCGGGGAACACCGGGGAGCTGTTTTTT. Translating it yields CASSSGNTGELFF.

The rearrangement uses TRBV30 and TRBJ2-3; D is unresolved. The CDR3 loop spans 12 amino acids. The ends were cut back, 2 bases at V and 4 bases at J, with 7 bases in the middle. Germline loops: CDR1 GTSNPN, CDR2 SVGIG (reference sequence). As DNA, the CDR3 is TGTGCCTGGAGTTCTGCACCAGATACGCAGTATTTT. Amino acid sequence: CAWSSAPDTQYF.

The chain has TRBV27 and TRBJ1-2; 7 bases are shared with TRBD1. Germline V gene data show CDR1 as MNHEY and CDR2 as SMNVEV (reference sequence). CDR3 length equals 13 residues. Trimming cost V 6 bases and J 6 bases; bases outside gene matches: 7. This CDR3 reads CASRQQGRDGYTF. The CDR3, as DNA: TGTGCCAGCAGGCAACAGGGGAGGGATGGCTACACCTTC.

CDR3: CASRSGQTSEAFF. CDR3 nucleotide sequence: TGTGCCAGCAGGTCGGGACAGACCAGTGAAGCTTTCTTT. The rearrangement uses TRBV28 and TRBJ1-1, with 7 bases lining up with TRBD1. This CDR3 is 13 amino acids long. Germline values: CDR1 MDHEN, CDR2 SYDVKM. Trimming at V came to 6 bases and at J to 7 bases, leaving 8 bases not matched to a gene.

The CDR3 reads CASSLGGAGNQPQHF. CDR3 in DNA: TGTGCCAGCAGCTTAGGAGGGGCCGGTAATCAGCCCCAGCATTTT. The V call is TRBV7-2, the J call TRBJ1-5; a weak D match, TRBD1 (5 bases). CDR1 is SGHTA and CDR2 is FQGNSA in the germline V gene. V was cut by 1 base and J by 4 bases, with 11 bases left in between. This CDR3 region has 15 residues.

The V gene is TRBV19, the J gene TRBJ1-1; 7 nucleotides match TRBD1. The CDR3 consists of 15 residues. V was pared by 5 bases and J by 2 bases, with 8 bases of the junction left unmatched. Germline V gene lookup returns CDR1 LNHDA and CDR2 SQIVND (reference sequence). CDR3 amino acids: CASSVTGTVNTEAFF. In DNA, the CDR3 is TGTGCCAGTAGTGTCACCGGGACAGTAAACACTGAAGCTTTCTTT. Full variable domain (missing parts from reference TRBV19 and TRBJ1-1): DGGITQSPKYLFRKEGQNVTLSCEQNLNHDAMYWYRQDPGQGLRLIYYSQIVNDFQKGDIAEGYSVSREKKESFPLTVTSAQKNPTAFYLCASSVTGTVNTEAFFGQGTRLTVV.

V gene TRBV20-1 combines with J gene TRBJ2-3; TRBD2 agrees at 9 bases. CDR3 length equals 19 residues. Germline values: CDR1 DFQATT, CDR2 SNEGSKA (reference sequence). With 0 bases clipped from V and 5 bases from J, the junction kept 18 bases outside the gene matches. This chain's CDR3 is CSAREGELAGPLGGDTQYF. Here the CDR3 DNA reads TGCAGTGCTAGAGAGGGTGAACTAGCGGGTCCCCTAGGGGGAGATACGCAGTATTTT.

The rearrangement uses TRBV30 and TRBJ1-3; 8 nucleotides line up with TRBD1. In germline, CDR1 is GTSNPN, CDR2 SVGIG (reference sequence). The CDR3 contains 14 residues. The V gene end was trimmed by 5 bases and the J gene end by 3 bases; junction bases not matched to a gene: 6. The chain's CDR3 is CAWYFGTGGNTIYF. The CDR3 nucleotides are TGTGCCTGGTATTTTGGGACAGGTGGAAACACCATATATTTT.

The chain uses TRBV7-9 and TRBJ2-5, with 8 bases lining up with TRBD2. The CDR3 consists of 15 residues. The junction had 6 bases not matched to a gene; V was cut back by 5 bases and J by 1 base. The V gene's germline CDR1 is SEHNR and CDR2 FQNEAQ (reference sequence). The CDR3 DNA reads as TGTGCCAGCAGCGCAAGCGGGAGCCGCCAAGAGACCCAGTACTTC. Translating gives CASSASGSRQETQYF.

This sequence joins TRBV19 and TRBJ1-5; the D is unclear. Germline V gives CDR1 LNHDA, CDR2 SQIVND (reference sequence). V was clipped by 6 bases and J by 1 base, with 10 bases between them. CDR3 size: 14 residues. The CDR3 reads CASRDWGSNQPQHF. The CDR3 nucleotides are TGTGCCAGTAGAGACTGGGGAAGCAATCAGCCCCAGCATTTT. The variable domain in full, completed from reference TRBV19 and TRBJ1-5, reads DGGITQSPKYLFRKEGQNVTLSCEQNLNHDAMYWYRQDPGQGLRLIYYSQIVNDFQKGDIAEGYSVSREKKESFPLTVTSAQKNPTAFYLCASRDWGSNQPQHFGDGTRLSIL.

The V gene is TRBV20-1, the J gene TRBJ2-5; D perhaps matches TRBD1 (5 bases). Germline-derived CDR1 and CDR2 are DFQATT and SNEGSKA (reference sequence). Deletions cut 6 bases from V and 4 bases from J, with 12 bases between. The CDR3 covers 12 residues. CDR3 sequence reads: CSAFAGSETQYF. Written as DNA, the CDR3 is TGCAGTGCGTTCGCAGGGTCAGAGACCCAGTACTTC.

The sample holds a few counts of this clonotype. The genes are TRBV6-2 or TRBV6-3 and TRBJ2-4; no clear D gene. V was trimmed by 3 bases and J by 8 bases, leaving 11 bases between them. The germline CDR1 and CDR2 sequences are MNHEY and SVGEGT. CDR3 length: 13 amino acids. CDR3 bases: TGTGCCAGCAGTTATCGGGTATCGGACATTCAGTACTTC. Its translation: CASSYRVSDIQYF.

The CDR3 bases are TGTGCCAGCAGCTTAGTTAGAGAAAGCAGCCAGTACTTC. This codes for CASSLVRESSQYF. The J gene is TRBJ2-5, the V gene TRBV7-2; no clear D. The CDR3 loop spans 13 amino acids. The V end lost 1 base, the J end lost 10 bases, and 13 bases lay between the germline ends. The germline gives CDR1 SGHTA, CDR2 FQGNSA. The variable domain in full, completed from reference TRBV7-2 and TRBJ2-5, reads GAGVSQSPSNKVTEKGKDVELRCDPISGHTALYWYRQSLGQGLEFLIYFQGNSAPDKSGLPSDRFSAERTGGSVSTLTIQRTQQEDSAVYLCASSLVRESSQYFGPGTRLLVL.